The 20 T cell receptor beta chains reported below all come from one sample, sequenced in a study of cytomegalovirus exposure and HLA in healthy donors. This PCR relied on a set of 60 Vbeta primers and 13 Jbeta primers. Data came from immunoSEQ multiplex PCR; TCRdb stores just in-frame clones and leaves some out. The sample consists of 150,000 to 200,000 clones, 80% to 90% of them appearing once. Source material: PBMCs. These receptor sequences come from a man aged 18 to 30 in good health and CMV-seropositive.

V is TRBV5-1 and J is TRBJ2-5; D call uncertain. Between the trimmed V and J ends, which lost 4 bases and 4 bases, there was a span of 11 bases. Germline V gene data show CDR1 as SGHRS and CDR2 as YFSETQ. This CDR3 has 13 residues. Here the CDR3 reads CASSPSRIETQYF. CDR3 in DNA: TGCGCCAGCAGCCCTAGTAGAATAGAGACCCAGTACTTC.

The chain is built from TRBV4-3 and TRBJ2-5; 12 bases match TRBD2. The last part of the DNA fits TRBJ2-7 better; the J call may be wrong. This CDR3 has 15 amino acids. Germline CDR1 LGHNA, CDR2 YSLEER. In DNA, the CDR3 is TGCGCCAGCAGCCCTCGGCTAGCGGGGGGGCCCGAGCAGTACTTC. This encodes CASSPRLAGGPEQYF.

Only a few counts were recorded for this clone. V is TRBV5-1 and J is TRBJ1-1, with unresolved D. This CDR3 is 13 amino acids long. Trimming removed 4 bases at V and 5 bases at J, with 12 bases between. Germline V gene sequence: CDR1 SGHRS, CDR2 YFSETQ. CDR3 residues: CASSVELKTEAFF. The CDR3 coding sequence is TGCGCCAGCAGCGTAGAACTTAAGACTGAAGCTTTCTTT.

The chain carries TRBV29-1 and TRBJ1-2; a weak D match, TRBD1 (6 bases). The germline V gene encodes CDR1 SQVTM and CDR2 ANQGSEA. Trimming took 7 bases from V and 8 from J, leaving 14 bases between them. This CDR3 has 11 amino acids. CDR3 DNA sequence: TGCAGCGGGGGGGGCATGCGAGGCTACACCTTC. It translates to CSGGGMRGYTF.

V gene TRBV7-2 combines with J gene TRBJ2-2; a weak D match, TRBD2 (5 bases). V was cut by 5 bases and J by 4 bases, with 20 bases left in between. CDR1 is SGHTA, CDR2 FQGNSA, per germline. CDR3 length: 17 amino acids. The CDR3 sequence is CASSLRAFGPSTGELFF. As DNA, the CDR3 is TGTGCCAGCAGCCTGAGGGCCTTTGGGCCGAGCACCGGGGAGCTGTTTTTT.

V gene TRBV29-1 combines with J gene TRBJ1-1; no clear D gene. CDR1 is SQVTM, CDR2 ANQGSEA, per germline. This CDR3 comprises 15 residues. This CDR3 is CTTLESGGYDTEAFF. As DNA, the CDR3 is TGCACCACGTTAGAATCGGGTGGCTATGACACTGAAGCTTTCTTT.

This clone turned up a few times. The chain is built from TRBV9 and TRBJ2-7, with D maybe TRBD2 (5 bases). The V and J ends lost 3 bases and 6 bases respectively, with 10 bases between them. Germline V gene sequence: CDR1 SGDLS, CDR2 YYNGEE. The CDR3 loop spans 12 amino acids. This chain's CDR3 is CASSAPRVEQYF. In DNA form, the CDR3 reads TGTGCCAGCAGCGCCCCGAGGGTCGAGCAGTACTTC.

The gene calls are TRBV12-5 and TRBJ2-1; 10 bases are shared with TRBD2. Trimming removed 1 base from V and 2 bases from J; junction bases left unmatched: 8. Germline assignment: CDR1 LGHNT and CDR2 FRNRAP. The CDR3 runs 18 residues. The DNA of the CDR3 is TGTGCTAGTGGTTTGGCCCTACTAGCGGGGTCCGCCTACAATGAGCAGTTCTTC. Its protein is CASGLALLAGSAYNEQFF.

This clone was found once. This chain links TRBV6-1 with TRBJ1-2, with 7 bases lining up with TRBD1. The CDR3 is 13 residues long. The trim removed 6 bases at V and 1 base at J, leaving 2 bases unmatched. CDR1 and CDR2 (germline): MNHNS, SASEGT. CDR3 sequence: CASRTGINYGYTF. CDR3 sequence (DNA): TGTGCCAGCAGGACAGGGATTAACTATGGCTACACCTTC.

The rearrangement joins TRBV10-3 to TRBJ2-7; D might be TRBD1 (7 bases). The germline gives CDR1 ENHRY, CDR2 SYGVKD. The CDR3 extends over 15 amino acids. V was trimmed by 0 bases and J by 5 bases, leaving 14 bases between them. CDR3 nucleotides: TGTGCCATCAGTGAGTCGTTAGCCAGGGGGGACGAGCAGTACTTC. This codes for CAISESLARGDEQYF.

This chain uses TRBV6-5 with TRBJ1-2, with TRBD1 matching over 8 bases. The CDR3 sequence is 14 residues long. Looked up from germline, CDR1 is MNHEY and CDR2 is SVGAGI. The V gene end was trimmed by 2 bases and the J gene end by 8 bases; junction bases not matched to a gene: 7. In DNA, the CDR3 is TGTGCCAGCAGTTACCTCCAGGGGGCAAGGGGCTACACCTTC. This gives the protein CASSYLQGARGYTF.

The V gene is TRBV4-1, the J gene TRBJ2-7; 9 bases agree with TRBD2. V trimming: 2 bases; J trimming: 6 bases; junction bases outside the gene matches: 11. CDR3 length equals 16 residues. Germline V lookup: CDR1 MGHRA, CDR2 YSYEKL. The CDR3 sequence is CASSQRFSGGGTEQYF. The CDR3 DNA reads TGCGCCAGCAGCCAAAGGTTTAGCGGGGGAGGAACCGAGCAGTACTTC.

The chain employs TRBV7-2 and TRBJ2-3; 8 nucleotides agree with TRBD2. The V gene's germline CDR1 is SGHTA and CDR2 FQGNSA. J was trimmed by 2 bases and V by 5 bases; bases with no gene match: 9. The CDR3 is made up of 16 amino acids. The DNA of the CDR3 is TGTGCCAGCAGCATCGGGGGGGCCCGGGTCACAGATACGCAGTATTTT. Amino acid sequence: CASSIGGARVTDTQYF.

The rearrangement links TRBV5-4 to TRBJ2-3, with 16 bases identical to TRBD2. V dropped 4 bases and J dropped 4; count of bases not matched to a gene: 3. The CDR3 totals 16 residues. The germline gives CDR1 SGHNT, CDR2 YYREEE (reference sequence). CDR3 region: CASSPGTSGGADTQYF. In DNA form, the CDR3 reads TGTGCCAGCAGCCCGGGGACTAGCGGGGGGGCAGATACGCAGTATTTT.

The CDR3: CASSVGTGSTEAFF. The CDR3 DNA reads as TGTGCCAGCAGCGTGGGGACCGGGAGCACTGAAGCTTTCTTT. This chain uses TRBV9 with TRBJ1-1; the D gene is possibly TRBD1 (5 bases). The V end lost 2 bases, the J end lost 4 bases, and 12 bases lay between the germline ends. The CDR3 totals 14 residues. The germline CDR1 and CDR2 sequences are SGDLS and YYNGEE.

The CDR3 DNA sequence: TGCAGCGGCTGGACTGGCTACGGTGAAAAACTGTTTTTT. Its protein is CSGWTGYGEKLFF. The V and J genes are TRBV29-1 and TRBJ1-4, with D uncertain. V was pared by 7 bases and J by 7 bases, with 16 bases between. Germline V gene data show CDR1 as SQVTM and CDR2 as ANQGSEA. The CDR3 consists of 13 residues. Complete variable domain (other parts from reference TRBV29-1 and TRBJ1-4): SAVISQKPSRDICQRGTSLTIQCQVDSQVTMMFWYRQQPGQSLTLIATANQGSEATYESGFVIDKFPISRPNLTFSTLTVSNMSPEDSSIYLCSGWTGYGEKLFFGSGTQLSVL.

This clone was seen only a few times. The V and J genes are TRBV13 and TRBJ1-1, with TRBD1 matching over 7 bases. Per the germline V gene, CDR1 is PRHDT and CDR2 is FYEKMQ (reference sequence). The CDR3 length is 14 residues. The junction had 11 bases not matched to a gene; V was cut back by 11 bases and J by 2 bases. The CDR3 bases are TGTGCCTGGAGCCGGGTAGGGGGCAACACTGAAGCTTTCTTT. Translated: CAWSRVGGNTEAFF.

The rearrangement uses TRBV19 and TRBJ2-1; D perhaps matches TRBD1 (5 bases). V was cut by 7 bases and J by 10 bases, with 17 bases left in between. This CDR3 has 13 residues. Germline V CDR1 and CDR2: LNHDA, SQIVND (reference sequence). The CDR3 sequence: CASNSWQGSEQFF. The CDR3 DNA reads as TGTGCCAGTAATAGTTGGCAGGGTTCAGAGCAGTTCTTC.

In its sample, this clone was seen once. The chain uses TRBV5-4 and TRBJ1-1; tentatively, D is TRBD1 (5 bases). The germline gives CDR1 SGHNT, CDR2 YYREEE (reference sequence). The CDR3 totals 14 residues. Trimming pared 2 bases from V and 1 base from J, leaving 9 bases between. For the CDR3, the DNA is TGTGCCAGCAGCTTCACAGGCCCGAACACTGAAGCTTTCTTT. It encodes CASSFTGPNTEAFF.

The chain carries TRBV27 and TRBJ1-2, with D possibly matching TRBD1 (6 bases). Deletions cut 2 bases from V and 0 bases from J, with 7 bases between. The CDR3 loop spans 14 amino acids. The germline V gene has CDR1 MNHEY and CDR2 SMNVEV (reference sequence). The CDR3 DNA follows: TGTGCCAGCAGTTTAACAGGGACTAACTATGGCTACACCTTC. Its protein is CASSLTGTNYGYTF.